A single sample gave rise to the 8 T cell receptor beta chains below, sequenced in a study of cytomegalovirus exposure and HLA in healthy donors. Use of 60 Vbeta and 13 Jbeta primers characterized the PCR. Libraries were prepared by immunoSEQ multiplex PCR; TCRdb keeps only in-frame clonotypes and omits some of them. In the table there are around 150,000 clones, roughly four fifths of which are singletons. The sequenced sample consisted of PBMCs. Receptors originate from a man between 45 and 60 years old in good health and CMV-seropositive.

J is TRBJ2-3 and V is TRBV27; 7 bases are a match to TRBD1. CDR3 length: 14 residues. V was clipped by 7 bases and J by 0 bases; unmatched bases: 4. From germline, CDR1 is MNHEY and CDR2 SMNVEV (reference sequence). CDR3 amino acids: CASKGQTSTDTQYF. The CDR3 bases are TGTGCCAGCAAGGGACAGACTAGCACAGATACGCAGTATTTT.

This chain links TRBV4-2 with TRBJ2-7; 7 bases match TRBD1. Unmatched junction bases numbered 2, after V lost 0 bases and J lost 6 bases. Per germline, CDR1 LGHNA and CDR2 YNFKEQ. This CDR3 is 13 amino acids long. CDR3 sequence: CASSQETGFEQYF. DNA of the CDR3: TGTGCCAGCAGCCAAGAGACAGGGTTCGAGCAGTACTTC.

This clone has only one observation. CDR3 DNA: TGTGCCAGCTCACCCCCGGGACAGGCCTACAATGAGCAGTTCTTC. Encoded protein: CASSPPGQAYNEQFF. The chain links TRBV18 to TRBJ2-1, with TRBD1 matching 8 bases. V shed 3 bases and J 2 bases; nucleotides not matched to a gene: 3. Germline V gives CDR1 KGHSH, CDR2 LQKENI. CDR3 length: 15 residues.

The chain is built from TRBV5-6 and TRBJ2-5, with a possible D match to TRBD2 (6 bases). The CDR3 extends over 13 amino acids. CDR1 is SGHDT, CDR2 YYEEEE, per germline. V lost 7 bases and J lost 11, with 21 bases in between. The CDR3 region is CASRKREEREQYF. In nucleotides, the CDR3 is TGTGCCAGCCGAAAAAGGGAGGAGAGGGAGCAGTACTTC.

This clone was counted once. V and J are TRBV11-3 and TRBJ2-5; TRBD1 matches at 7 bases. CDR1 SGHNT and CDR2 YENEEA come from the germline V gene. The CDR3 has 15 amino acids. The junction had 8 bases not matched to a gene; V was cut back by 5 bases and J by 2 bases. CDR3 in DNA: TGTGCCAGCAGCACTGGGTCGGACAGGCAAGAGACCCAGTACTTC. Translating it yields CASSTGSDRQETQYF.

The chain couples TRBV9 to TRBJ1-6; the D gene is possibly TRBD1 (6 bases). With 2 bases removed from V and 7 bases from J, the gap between germline ends came to 13 bases. Germline loops: CDR1 SGDLS, CDR2 YYNGEE. The CDR3 is 15 amino acids. The CDR3 sequence is CASSVDSQQNSPLHF. The CDR3 nucleotides are TGTGCCAGCAGCGTGGACAGCCAACAAAATTCACCCCTCCACTTT.

The V call is TRBV5-1, the J call TRBJ1-5, with D tentatively TRBD1 (5 bases). In germline, CDR1 is SGHRS, CDR2 YFSETQ. The CDR3 runs to 15 residues. The V end was cut by 0 bases, the J end by 2 bases, with 9 bases between. In nucleotides, the CDR3 is TGCGCCAGCAGCTTGGAAGGGGTGGGCAATCAGCCCCAGCATTTT. Protein product: CASSLEGVGNQPQHF.

The gene calls are TRBV5-6 and TRBJ1-5; no clear D. Trimming pared 0 bases from V and 1 base from J, leaving 5 bases between. Looked up from germline, CDR1 is SGHDT and CDR2 is YYEEEE. The CDR3 is 14 residues long. CDR3: CASSLGGSNQPQHF. The CDR3 DNA follows: TGTGCCAGCAGCTTGGGAGGGAGCAATCAGCCCCAGCATTTT.